This T cell receptor beta chain appears in the sequencing data of a study of blood T cell repertoires in COVID-19. About the study: Specimens from acute and convalescent COVID-19 originated in the United States, Italy and Spain. Sample material is recorded as cDNA or gDNA derived from T cells, B-cell-depleted T cells, or PBMCs.

In the study's own analysis: How many nucleated cells were present was estimated from reference gene primer amplification. Assay: immunoSEQ multiplex PCR; the TCRdb copy retains only in-frame clones and omits some. V and J calls plus clone size are reproduced from that table; the DNA served to infer D and trimming. The sample holds fewer than 250,000 clones; around four fifths are singletons and the top ten take 7.5% to 9%. This clone appeared a few times. Germline values: CDR1 MNHEY, CDR2 SMNVEV (reference sequence). V shed 8 bases and J shed 2 bases, with 13 bases lying between them. This CDR3 is 13 amino acids long.

The gene calls are TRBV27 and TRBJ2-7; perhaps TRBD1 as D (6 bases). This receptor was obtained from a woman between 50 and 59 years old with acute or convalescent COVID-19. Sequences were obtained from peripheral blood. The CDR3 reads CASALTGAYEQYF. The CDR3 nucleotides read TGTGCCAGCGCCCTGACAGGAGCCTACGAGCAGTACTTC.